This T cell receptor beta chain appears in the sequencing data of a study of T-cell reconstitution after alpha-beta-depleted transplantation in children. Trimming at V came to 4 bases and at J to 2 bases, leaving 14 bases not matched to a gene. Per the germline V gene, CDR1 is SGHVS and CDR2 is FNYEAQ. The CDR3 has 20 amino acids. Construction of the TCRbeta library involved unique molecular identifiers. Via MiXCR, TCRdb re-called the PCR reads, giving one row per CDR3 protein. This table has fewer than 130,000 distinct CDR3 sequences, about 9.4% appearing once. This clonotype occurred many times. The clonotype comes from a human donor who donated a stem cell graft to a child with acute lymphoblastic leukemia. The chain has TRBV7-6 and TRBJ2-2; 12 nucleotides line up with TRBD2. The sequencing used PBMCs from the stem cell graft donor, collected from the stem cell graft. The CDR3 nucleotides are TGTGCCAGCAGCTCTTATATCCCCCAACTAGCGGGAGGAAACACCGGGGAGCTGTTTTTT. This translates into CASSSYIPQLAGGNTGELFF.